This passage covers 17 T cell receptor beta chains from one sample sequenced in a study of blood T cell repertoires in COVID-19. Repertoires were generated with immunoSEQ multiplex PCR, while TCRdb's copy carries only in-frame clones and drops some. This table holds a few hundred thousand clones, around 82% found once. Sequenced: peripheral blood. The receptors derive from a person aged 70 to 79 with COVID-19, enrolled during active disease.

The chain carries TRBV7-2 and TRBJ2-7; D may be TRBD2 (6 bases). CDR3 size: 14 residues. Germline CDR1 SGHTA, CDR2 FQGNSA. The V and J ends lost 1 base and 6 bases respectively, with 13 bases between them. CDR3 sequence reads: CASSLESGESEQYF. The CDR3 DNA follows: TGTGCCAGCAGCTTAGAGTCGGGAGAGTCCGAGCAGTACTTC.

The genes are TRBV21-1 and TRBJ1-5. TRBV21-1 counts as a pseudogene. The CDR3 is 13 amino acids. The DNA of the CDR3 is TGTGCCAGCAGCAACTGTCGCAATCAGCCCCAGCATTTT. This translates into CASSNCRNQPQHF.

The CDR3 DNA is TGTGCCACCAGTGACCGCGGGACTAGCGGCACAGATACGCAGTATTTT. Protein sequence: CATSDRGTSGTDTQYF. The V and J genes are TRBV24-1 and TRBJ2-3; TRBD2 matches at 10 bases. The CDR3 contains 16 residues. The germline gives CDR1 KGHDR, CDR2 SFDVKD. The junction had 4 bases not matched to a gene; V was cut back by 4 bases and J by 1 base.

The CDR3 DNA reads as TGCGCCAGCAGCTTGTTTTCAGGGGCCAATCAGCCCCAGCATTTT. It specifies CASSLFSGANQPQHF. The chain combines TRBV5-1 with TRBJ1-5, with a possible D match to TRBD1 (6 bases). This CDR3 is 15 amino acids long. The V gene lost 1 base and the J gene lost 3 bases, with 11 bases spanning the gap. Germline V CDR1 and CDR2: SGHRS, YFSETQ.

The rearrangement joins TRBV6-5 to TRBJ1-5, with 10 bases lining up with TRBD1. CDR1 is MNHEY and CDR2 is SVGAGI in the germline V gene. J lost 7 bases, V lost 6 bases, and 6 bases had no gene match. The CDR3 runs 14 residues. The CDR3 loop is CASRETGGHQPQHF. For the CDR3, the DNA is TGTGCCAGCAGAGAGACAGGGGGCCACCAGCCCCAGCATTTT.

The chain joins TRBV24-1 to TRBJ2-2; 10 bases agree with TRBD2. The CDR3 is 18 residues long. V lost 3 bases to trimming and J lost 5 bases; unmatched junction nucleotides: 11. Looked up from germline, CDR1 is KGHDR and CDR2 is SFDVKD. CDR3 DNA: TGTGCCACCAGTGATAGCGCCGCTAGCGGGGGTTGGACCGGGGAGCTGTTTTTT. Encoded protein: CATSDSAASGGWTGELFF.

The rearrangement uses TRBV27 and TRBJ1-1; 11 bases fit TRBD1. This CDR3 spans 16 amino acids. V shed 6 bases, J shed 4 bases, and the junction held 10 bases outside the gene matches. CDR1 and CDR2 (germline): MNHEY, SMNVEV (reference sequence). The CDR3: CASSKNPDRGRTEAFF. The DNA of the CDR3 is TGTGCCAGCAGCAAAAACCCGGACAGGGGGCGCACTGAAGCTTTCTTT.

V usage is TRBV6-5 and J usage is TRBJ2-1; 7 positions agree with TRBD1. V was clipped by 2 bases and J by 4 bases; unmatched bases: 2. Per germline, CDR1 MNHEY and CDR2 SVGAGI. The CDR3 is made up of 14 amino acids. The CDR3 loop is CASSYGTAYNEQFF. CDR3 sequence (DNA): TGTGCCAGCAGTTACGGGACAGCTTACAATGAGCAGTTCTTC.

V gene TRBV11-2 combines with J gene TRBJ2-5; a possible D gene is TRBD2 (6 bases). The germline CDR1 and CDR2 sequences are SGHAT and FQNNGV. Trimming took off 1 base at V and 2 bases at J, with 14 bases between the two ends. This CDR3 comprises 16 residues. As DNA, the CDR3 is TGTGCCAGCAGCTTAGCGACCTGGGGACTGCAAGAGACCCAGTACTTC. Translation gives CASSLATWGLQETQYF.

The genes are TRBV29-1 and TRBJ1-5, with D perhaps TRBD1 (6 bases). The CDR3 is 13 residues long. CDR1 is SQVTM, CDR2 ANQGSEA, per germline. V gave up 4 bases and J gave up 6 bases, with 13 bases separating them. In nucleotides, the CDR3 is TGCAGCGTTGTAGAGGGGGGTGGTCAGCCCCAGCATTTT. Translating it yields CSVVEGGGQPQHF.

The CDR3 reads CASALATNEKLFF. DNA for the CDR3: TGTGCCAGCGCACTCGCAACTAATGAAAAACTGTTTTTT. The chain combines TRBV19 with TRBJ1-4; no definite D call. Germline values: CDR1 LNHDA, CDR2 SQIVND (reference sequence). The ends were cut back, 9 bases at V and 0 bases at J, with 8 bases in the middle. The CDR3 loop spans 13 amino acids. Using reference TRBV19 and TRBJ1-4 for the parts outside the CDR3, the full variable domain is DGGITQSPKYLFRKEGQNVTLSCEQNLNHDAMYWYRQDPGQGLRLIYYSQIVNDFQKGDIAEGYSVSREKKESFPLTVTSAQKNPTAFYLCASALATNEKLFFGSGTQLSVL.

The gene calls are TRBV19 and TRBJ1-6; weak D call: TRBD1 (5 bases). Trimming left V 4 bases short and J 9 bases short, with 16 bases between. This CDR3 has 15 amino acids. Germline V CDR1 and CDR2: LNHDA, SQIVND (reference sequence). Here the CDR3 reads CASSTPGLPLSPLHF. CDR3 nucleotides: TGTGCCAGTAGTACTCCAGGGTTGCCGCTTTCACCCCTCCACTTT.

The chain combines TRBV27 with TRBJ2-7; 10 positions agree with TRBD2. Germline V gene data show CDR1 as MNHEY and CDR2 as SMNVEV (reference sequence). Losses at the gene ends were 6 bases for V and 0 bases for J; bases not matched to a gene: 5. The CDR3 is 15 residues long. The CDR3 region is CASRYWTSGSYEQYF. Written as DNA, the CDR3 is TGTGCCAGCAGATATTGGACTAGCGGCTCCTACGAGCAGTACTTC.

This clone was counted between two and nine times. The chain combines TRBV6-5 with TRBJ1-2, with 7 bases identical to TRBD1. The CDR3 is made up of 14 amino acids. J was trimmed by 3 bases and V by 5 bases; bases with no gene match: 6. CDR1 and CDR2 from the germline V gene are MNHEY and SVGAGI. CDR3 nucleotides: TGTGCCAGCAGTCGACAGGGAGGAGACTATGGCTACACCTTC. Amino acids: CASSRQGGDYGYTF.

This chain uses TRBV24-1 with TRBJ2-5, with a weak D call TRBD1 (5 bases). Trimming stripped 3 bases from V and 3 bases from J, with 13 bases between. The germline V gene has CDR1 KGHDR and CDR2 SFDVKD. This CDR3 spans 15 amino acids. CDR3 DNA sequence: TGTGCCACCAGTGATCCGGCAGGGTGGGAAGAGACCCAGTACTTC. Protein product: CATSDPAGWEETQYF.

This clone was detected once. The rearrangement joins TRBV21-1 to TRBJ2-3; the table calls TRBD2, which could not be checked here. TRBV21-1 is a documented pseudogene. The CDR3 runs to 20 residues. The CDR3, as DNA: TGTGCCAGCAGCAAAGGTTCCGGACTAGCGGGAGGAACCCCCACAGATACGCAGTATTTT. It codes for CASSKGSGLAGGTPTDTQYF.

The V call is TRBV7-3, the J call TRBJ2-1; 7 bases fit TRBD2. With 0 bases clipped from V and 2 bases from J, the junction kept 4 bases outside the gene matches. The CDR3 length is 16 residues. CDR1 and CDR2 from the germline V gene are SGHTA and FQGTGA. CDR3: CASSLTGGRAYNEQFF. The CDR3 bases are TGTGCCAGCAGCTTAACGGGAGGGAGGGCCTACAATGAGCAGTTCTTC.